This record concerns one T cell receptor (beta chain) sequence. No cognate antigen has been identified for it. Within one base of it there is no much larger clone, and no base qualities were kept. The TCR beta CDR3 regions were amplified from RNA transcripts. For the first round of RT-PCR on the TCR CDR3, the HTBI primer set was used together with the Qiagen OneStep RT-PCR kit. Libraries were constructed in a second round of multiplex PCR, after which size selection and purification were performed. Sequencing of the libraries was done on an Illumina HiSeq2000 using paired-end 100 bp reads. From the authors' description of their analysis: Raw data were processed with SOAPnuke, discarding reads with adapters, uncalled bases, mean Phred below 15, or no exact constant-primer or identifier match. High-quality paired reads were merged with COPE v1.2.5, and unique nucleotide sequences were defined as clonotypes. MiTCR v1.1 was used to align the clonotypes against IMGT TRBV, TRBD and TRBJ reference segments. The analysis was restricted to V-J combinations with a frequency above 0.0001, which together covered about 99% of the repertoires. A TCS score was defined as the ratio of F50 (clonal expansion) to E x V (chaos), with BLOSUM62-based TCRdist applied between CDR3 peptides within each V-J. Welch's t-statistics and random forest reduced fewer than 600 V-J features to 13, which were used in a naive Bayes classifier (R e1071). The raw public data were reprocessed by TCRdb itself: fastp quality trimming at Q25, MiXCR clonotype calling, in-frame beta chains only. Each CDR3 protein appears once, grouped with its most common genes and DNA. TCRdb, not the original authors, processed these V and J calls. Counted in this sample were hundreds of thousands of distinct CDR3 sequences; 16% of them appeared once. The ten most abundant clones make up 3% to 4.5% of the sample.

Stable Graves' hyperthyroidism was defined as the absence of progression to ophthalmopathy over 18 months of follow-up. Hyperthyroidism patients were aged 18 to 65 years and newly diagnosed, with disease duration of less than 2 months. Patients with uncontrolled infections, other autoimmune diseases, pregnancy or lactation were excluded. Clinical symptoms, serum thyroxine and TRAb, thyroid ultrasound, and orbital computed tomography formed the basis for the diagnoses. Ficoll-Paque density gradient centrifugation was used to isolate PBMCs from around 10 ml of fresh peripheral blood. Total RNA was extracted with Trizol reagent, and quality was checked on an Agilent 2100 Bioanalyzer. The CDR3 holds 15 amino acids from the cysteine to the phenylalanine. Only the CDR3 DNA stays, 45 bases, in frame from base 1. Between the V and J ends, shortened by 2 bases and 8 bases respectively, the junction contains 16 bases. The germline V gene encodes CDR1 MDHEN and CDR2 SYDVKM.

The data originate from a study of T cells in Graves' hyperthyroidism and ophthalmopathy (dated by TCRdb to the late 2010s). General notes on the study: Peripheral blood was sampled at the time of initial diagnosis, prior to any treatment. To identify distinguishing TCR V-J signatures, a discovery cohort of about a hundred patients was used, comprising 40 to 45 with Graves' ophthalmopathy and around 60 with stable Graves' hyperthyroidism. Prospective prediction of ophthalmopathy was tested in an independent validation cohort consisting of some 19 hyperthyroidism patients and approximately 16 patients who later progressed to ophthalmopathy. The approximately 98 discovery patients were randomly divided into training and test sets at a 7:3 ratio. In addition, the study compared T-cell repertoires in thyroid tissue and in blood from over 5 Graves' hyperthyroidism patients. After sampling, hyperthyroidism patients received methimazole starting at 30 mg daily, and ophthalmopathy patients received high-dose intravenous methylprednisolone. The paper reports TCR Vbeta CDR3 sequencing of over 120 peripheral blood samples: approximately 41 ophthalmopathy, 70 to 85 hyperthyroidism and around 17 progressor patients. Points the paper makes about the study in general: Most expanded thyroid clonotypes (frequency above 0.001) were also found in blood, which suggests that blood repertoires may mirror thyroid immune responses. In validation, progression to ophthalmopathy was predicted by the model with approximately 67% sensitivity and 72% to 80% specificity, a median of 6.5 months before onset. Ophthalmopathy was separated from stable hyperthyroidism by a 13 V-J signature model, with around 90% sensitivity and about 84% specificity obtained in cross-validation and 80%/75% obtained in testing. No statistical method was used to fix the sample size in advance, and group allocation was not hidden from the investigators.

Material: blood. The sequence was collected from a woman aged 30 to 39 with Graves' hyperthyroidism. Recombination joined TRBV28 with TRBJ2-1; the D gene is possibly TRBD1 or TRBD2, each agreeing over 6 bases. The DNA reads TGTGCCAGCAGTTTAGGGGGCGGGGTCGGCCATGAGCAGTTCTTC. This is translated as CASSLGGGVGHEQFF.